Described below is a single T cell receptor (beta chain) sequence and its context. Germline V gene lookup returns CDR1 SGHRS and CDR2 YFSETQ. The CDR3 totals 14 residues. After removal of 4 bases from V and 5 bases from J, the junction contained 8 bases not matched to a gene. The sample originates from a study of blood T cell repertoires in COVID-19. Across the study: Donors in the United States, Italy and Spain gave samples during acute or convalescent COVID-19. T cells, B-cell-depleted T cells, or PBMCs supplied cDNA or gDNA.

The authors' processing: Amplified reference gene primers provided the basis for estimating nucleated cell counts. The data were produced by immunoSEQ multiplex PCR, yet TCRdb's version contains in-frame clones alone and is incomplete. Clone size and V and J calls were adopted from that table, with D and trimming inferred from the DNA. The sample shows some 180,000 clones, over 80% of them seen only once. Patients of the Seattle cohort, enrolled during active infection, were followed longitudinally. This clonotype was obtained from a woman between 40 and 50 years old with COVID-19, enrolled during active disease. J is TRBJ1-1 and V is TRBV5-1; 7 positions match TRBD1. Sequenced: peripheral blood. This chain's CDR3 is CASSLGDSSTEAFF. CDR3 DNA: TGCGCCAGCAGCCTGGGGGACAGTTCGACTGAAGCTTTCTTT.